This TCR beta chain was captured in a study of blood T cells in healthy people across ages. No fewer than 6 micrograms of total RNA were isolated from every sample. Details on this clonotype: Its antigen is unidentified. This clone may be a read error of a much larger clone one base away.

A second PCR of 7 to 11 cycles used a sample-barcoded 5' primer and a J-beta primer mix. Carrying 12 random nucleotides, a template-switch adaptor labeled each individual cDNA molecule. MiXCR was run by TCRdb on the 5' RACE reads, yielding one entry per CDR3 protein. Among about 730,000 distinct CDR3 sequences listed, approximately 43% were seen once. General study points: A strong correlation was found between TCR beta diversity and the percentage of naive T cells. There were more naive CD4+ cells and higher diversity in long-lived donors than in aged donors.

In germline, CDR1 is SGHTA, CDR2 FQGNSA. There are 12 residues in the CDR3. The chain couples TRBV7-2 to TRBJ2-3, with D hard to call. Source material: blood. The TCR originated in a woman in her fifties or sixties in good health. The CDR3 bases are TGTGCCAACAGCTTATTTGCAGATACGCAGTATTTT. It encodes CANSLFADTQYF.